This T cell receptor (beta chain) was sequenced in a study of blood T cell repertoires in COVID-19. Looking at the study overall: Samples came from the United States, Italy and Spain, spanning acute and convalescent COVID-19.

Trimming removed 7 bases at V and 3 bases at J, with 13 bases between. The CDR3 runs 14 residues. Looked up from germline, CDR1 is SNHLY and CDR2 is FYNNEI. This clone has more than one count but fewer than ten. Method: immunoSEQ multiplex PCR; TCRdb's copy keeps in-frame clones and lacks some. The sample lists approximately 270,000 clones; about nine tenths were seen once. This sequence joins TRBV2 and TRBJ2-1; the D gene is possibly TRBD2 (5 bases). The specimen was PBMCs or T cells enriched from blood (not recorded which). The receptor was isolated from a man aged 35 to 55 who had recovered from COVID-19. The CDR3 coding sequence is TGTGCCAGCATACTCCTTGGACTCTACAATGAGCAGTTCTTC. Its translation: CASILLGLYNEQFF.